These T cell receptor beta chains were read from a single sample in a study of cytomegalovirus exposure and HLA in healthy donors. The data were produced by immunoSEQ multiplex PCR, yet TCRdb's version contains in-frame clones alone and is incomplete. The sample lists about 130,000 clones, 60% to 80% occurring once. Sequenced: PBMCs. These receptors originate from a young man in good health and CMV-seronegative. Each CDR3 is given with its conserved first and last residue. Clone size is not always given. Where it is, it says once, few, many or a class for expanded clones.

j_call	v_call	clone_size	cdr3_aa
TRBJ2-4	TRBV7-9	.	CASSLGQGLAKNIQYF
TRBJ2-1	TRBV7-9	.	CASSLEDLGGSNEQFF
TRBJ2-7	TRBV19	few	CASSSGRGDTYEQYF
TRBJ1-4	TRBV11-2	.	CASSFDRQGLGSEKLFF
TRBJ2-7	TRBV5-1	.	CASSLQGQKGYEQYF
TRBJ2-3	TRBV5-1	few	CASSSTGDSTDTQYF
TRBJ1-2	TRBV29-1	.	CSVLSTGNYGYTF
TRBJ1-5	TRBV30	few	CAWSETGSPQHF
TRBJ1-1	TRBV29-1	.	CSVARQGAGTEAFF
TRBJ1-4	TRBV7-2	.	CASSSTGGPVKLFF
TRBJ1-5	TRBV6-1	.	CASTEGSGGQPQHF
TRBJ2-2	TRBV5-5	.	CASSLGLVRVNTGELFF
TRBJ2-3	TRBV11-1	.	CASSPGLEDTQYF
TRBJ2-2	TRBV7-3	.	CASSLLDRANTGELFF
TRBJ2-1	TRBV6-5	.	CASGPSRYNEQFF
TRBJ1-2	TRBV27	few	CASSSYDFASGYTF
TRBJ2-7	TRBV29-1	.	CSVGRQGGNEQYF
TRBJ2-7	TRBV7-9	.	CASSPIGTDLTYEQYF
TRBJ1-1	TRBV19	.	CASRTTGGNTEAFF
TRBJ2-3	TRBV18	.	CASSTRLAGAGDTQYF